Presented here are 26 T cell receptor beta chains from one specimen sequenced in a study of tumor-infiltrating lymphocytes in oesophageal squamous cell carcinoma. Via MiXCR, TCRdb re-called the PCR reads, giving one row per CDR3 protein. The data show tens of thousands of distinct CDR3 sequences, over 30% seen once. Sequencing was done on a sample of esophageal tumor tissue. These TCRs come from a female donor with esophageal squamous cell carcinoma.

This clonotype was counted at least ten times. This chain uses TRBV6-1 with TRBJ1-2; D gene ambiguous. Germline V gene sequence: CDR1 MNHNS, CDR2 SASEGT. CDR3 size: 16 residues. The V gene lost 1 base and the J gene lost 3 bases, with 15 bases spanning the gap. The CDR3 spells CASSEVPFRADYGYTF. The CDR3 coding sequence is TGTGCCAGCAGTGAAGTACCTTTTAGGGCAGACTATGGCTACACCTTC.

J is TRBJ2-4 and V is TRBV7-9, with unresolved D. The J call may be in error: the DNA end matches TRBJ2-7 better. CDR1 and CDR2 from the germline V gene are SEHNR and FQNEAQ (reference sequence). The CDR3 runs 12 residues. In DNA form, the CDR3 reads TGTGCCAGCAGCTCTAACGAGTACGAGCAGTACTTC. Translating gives CASSSNEYEQYF.

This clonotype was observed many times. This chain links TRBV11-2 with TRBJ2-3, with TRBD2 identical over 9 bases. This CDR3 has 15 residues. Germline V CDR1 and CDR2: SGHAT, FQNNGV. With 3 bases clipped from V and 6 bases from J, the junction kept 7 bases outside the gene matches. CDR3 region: CASSLGGRAADTQYF. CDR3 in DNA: TGTGCCAGCAGCTTGGGCGGGAGGGCCGCTGATACGCAGTATTTT. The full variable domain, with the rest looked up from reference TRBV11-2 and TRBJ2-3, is EAGVAQSPRYKIIEKRQSVAFWCNPISGHATLYWYQQILGQGPKLLIQFQNNGVVDDSQLPKDRFSAERLKGVDSTLKIQPAKLEDSAVYLCASSLGGRAADTQYFGPGTRLTVL.

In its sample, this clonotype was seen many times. The CDR3 region has the DNA TGCGCCAGCAGATCGGGACAGTACTCCCAAGAGACCCAGTACTTC. Translated: CASRSGQYSQETQYF. V gene TRBV5-1 combines with J gene TRBJ2-5; TRBD1 matches 7 bases. The germline CDR1 and CDR2 sequences are SGHRS and YFSETQ. The CDR3 is 15 residues long. Trimming removed 5 bases from V and 1 base from J; junction bases left unmatched: 8.

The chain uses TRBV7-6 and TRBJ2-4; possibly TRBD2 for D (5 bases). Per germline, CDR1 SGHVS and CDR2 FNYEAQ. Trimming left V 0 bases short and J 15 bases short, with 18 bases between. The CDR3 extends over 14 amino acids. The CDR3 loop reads CASSLAGNTGELYF. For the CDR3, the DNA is TGTGCCAGCAGCTTAGCGGGAAACACCGGGGAGCTGTACTTC.

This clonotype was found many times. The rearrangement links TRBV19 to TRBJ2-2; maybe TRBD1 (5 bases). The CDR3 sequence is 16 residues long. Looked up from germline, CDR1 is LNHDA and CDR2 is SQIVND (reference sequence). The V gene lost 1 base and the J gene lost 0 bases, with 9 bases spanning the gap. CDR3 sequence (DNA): TGTGCCAGTAGTATAGCAGTAGGGGCGAACACCGGGGAGCTGTTTTTT. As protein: CASSIAVGANTGELFF.

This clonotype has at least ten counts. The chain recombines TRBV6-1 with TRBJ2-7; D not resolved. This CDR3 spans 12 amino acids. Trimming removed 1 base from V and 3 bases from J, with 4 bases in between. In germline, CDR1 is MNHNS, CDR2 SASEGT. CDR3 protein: CASSEGYYEQYF. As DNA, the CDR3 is TGTGCCAGCAGTGAAGGGTACTACGAGCAGTACTTC.

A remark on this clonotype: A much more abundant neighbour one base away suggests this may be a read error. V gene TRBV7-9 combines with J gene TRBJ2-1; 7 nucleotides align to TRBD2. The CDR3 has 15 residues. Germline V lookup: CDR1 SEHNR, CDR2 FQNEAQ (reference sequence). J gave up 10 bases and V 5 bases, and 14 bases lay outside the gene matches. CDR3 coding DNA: TGTGCCAGCAGCATGGATGGAGCGGGGAGCTACGAGCAGTTCTTC. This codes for CASSMDGAGSYEQFF.

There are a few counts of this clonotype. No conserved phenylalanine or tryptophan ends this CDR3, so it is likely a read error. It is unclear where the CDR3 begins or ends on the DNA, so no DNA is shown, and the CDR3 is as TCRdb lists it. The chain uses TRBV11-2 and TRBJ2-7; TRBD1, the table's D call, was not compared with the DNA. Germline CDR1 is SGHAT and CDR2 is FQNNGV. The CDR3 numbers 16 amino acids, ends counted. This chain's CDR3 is CASSPGGQAWGYTFGS.

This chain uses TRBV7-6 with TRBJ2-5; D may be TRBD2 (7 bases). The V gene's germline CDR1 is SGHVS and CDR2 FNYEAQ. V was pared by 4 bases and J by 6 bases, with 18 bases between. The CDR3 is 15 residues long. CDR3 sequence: CASSSPRGGGKTQYF. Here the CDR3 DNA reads TGTGCCAGCAGCTCACCGAGGGGGGGGGGGAAGACCCAGTACTTC.

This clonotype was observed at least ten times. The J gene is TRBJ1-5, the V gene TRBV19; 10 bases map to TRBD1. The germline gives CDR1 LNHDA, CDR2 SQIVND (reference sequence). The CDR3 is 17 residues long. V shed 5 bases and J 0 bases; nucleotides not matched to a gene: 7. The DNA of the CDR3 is TGTGCCAGTAGTGGAGGGACAGGGGTTTATAGCAATCAGCCCCAGCATTTT. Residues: CASSGGTGVYSNQPQHF.

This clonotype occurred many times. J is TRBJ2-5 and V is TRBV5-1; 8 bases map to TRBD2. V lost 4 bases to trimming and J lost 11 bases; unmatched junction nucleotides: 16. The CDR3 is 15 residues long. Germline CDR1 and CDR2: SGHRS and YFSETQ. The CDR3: CASSGPGLGVGEQYF. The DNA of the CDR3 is TGCGCCAGCAGCGGACCGGGACTAGGGGTAGGGGAGCAGTACTTC.

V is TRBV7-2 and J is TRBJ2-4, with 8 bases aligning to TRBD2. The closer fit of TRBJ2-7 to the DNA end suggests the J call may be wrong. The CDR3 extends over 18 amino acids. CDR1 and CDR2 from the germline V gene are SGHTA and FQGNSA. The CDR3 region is CASSPRGPGAGVSYEQYF. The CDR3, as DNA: TGTGCCAGCAGCCCTAGGGGCCCAGGAGCGGGAGTGTCCTACGAGCAGTACTTC.

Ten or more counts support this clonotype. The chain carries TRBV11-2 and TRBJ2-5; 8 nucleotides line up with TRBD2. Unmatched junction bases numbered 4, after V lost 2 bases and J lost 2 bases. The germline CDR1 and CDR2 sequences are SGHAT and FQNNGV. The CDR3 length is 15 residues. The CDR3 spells CASSLLGREQETQYF. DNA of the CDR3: TGTGCCAGCAGCTTACTCGGGAGGGAGCAAGAGACCCAGTACTTC.

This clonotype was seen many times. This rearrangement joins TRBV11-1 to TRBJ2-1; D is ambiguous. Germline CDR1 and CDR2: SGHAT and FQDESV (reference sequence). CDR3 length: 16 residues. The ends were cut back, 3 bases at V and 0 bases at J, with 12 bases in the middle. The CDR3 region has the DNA TGTGCCAGCAGCTTCCGGGCCATTGGCTCCTACAATGAGCAGTTCTTC. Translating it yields CASSFRAIGSYNEQFF.

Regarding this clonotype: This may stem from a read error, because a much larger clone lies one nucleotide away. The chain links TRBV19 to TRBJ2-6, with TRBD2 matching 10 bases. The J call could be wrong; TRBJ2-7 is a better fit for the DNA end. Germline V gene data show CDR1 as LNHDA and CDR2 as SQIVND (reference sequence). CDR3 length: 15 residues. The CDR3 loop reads CASSRIAGGYNEQYF. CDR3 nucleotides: TGTGCCAGTAGTAGAATAGCGGGAGGCTACAATGAGCAGTACTTC.

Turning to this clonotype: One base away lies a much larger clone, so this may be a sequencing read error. CDR3 residues: CASSLYVGRTGTGEQFF. In DNA form, the CDR3 reads TGTGCCAGCAGTTTATATGTTGGACGCACCGGGACGGGGGAGCAGTTCTTC. This sequence joins TRBV27 and TRBJ2-5; D is tentatively TRBD1 or TRBD2 (5 bases each). The J call is uncertain, as TRBJ2-1 better fits the DNA end. The length of the CDR3 is 17 residues. Germline V lookup: CDR1 MNHEY, CDR2 SMNVEV (reference sequence).

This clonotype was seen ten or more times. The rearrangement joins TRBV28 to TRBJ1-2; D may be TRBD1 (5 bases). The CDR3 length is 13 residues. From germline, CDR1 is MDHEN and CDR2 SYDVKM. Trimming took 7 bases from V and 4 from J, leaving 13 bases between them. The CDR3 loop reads CASMEGPGYGYTF. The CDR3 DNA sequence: TGTGCCAGCATGGAGGGGCCAGGCTATGGCTACACCTTC.

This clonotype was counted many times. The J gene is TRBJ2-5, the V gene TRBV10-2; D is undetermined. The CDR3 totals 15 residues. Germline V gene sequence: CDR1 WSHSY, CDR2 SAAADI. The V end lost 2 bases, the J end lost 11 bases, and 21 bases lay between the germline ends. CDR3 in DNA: TGCGCCAGCAGTGAGGGCAGTCCTGCCTACAATGAGCAGTACTTC. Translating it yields CASSEGSPAYNEQYF.

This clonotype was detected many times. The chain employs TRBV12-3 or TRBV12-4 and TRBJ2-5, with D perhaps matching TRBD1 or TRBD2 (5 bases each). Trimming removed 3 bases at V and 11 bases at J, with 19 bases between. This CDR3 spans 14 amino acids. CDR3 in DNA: TGTGCCAGCAGTTTGGACGGGGCCTTAGCTGAGCAGTACTTC. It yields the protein CASSLDGALAEQYF.

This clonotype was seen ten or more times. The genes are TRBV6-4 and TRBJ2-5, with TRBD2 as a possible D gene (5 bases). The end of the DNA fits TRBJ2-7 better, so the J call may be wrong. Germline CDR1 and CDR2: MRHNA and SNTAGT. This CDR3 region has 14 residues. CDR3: CASPLAGLSYEQYF. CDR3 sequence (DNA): TGTGCCAGCCCCCTTGCCGGACTGTCCTACGAGCAGTACTTC.

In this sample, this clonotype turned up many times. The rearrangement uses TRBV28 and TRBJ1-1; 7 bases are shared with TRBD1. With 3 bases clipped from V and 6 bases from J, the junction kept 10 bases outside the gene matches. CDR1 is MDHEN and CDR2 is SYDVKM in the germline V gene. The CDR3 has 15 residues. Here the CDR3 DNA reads TGTGCCAGCAGTTTCCGCGGAAGGGGGCCCCCTGAAGCTTTCTTT. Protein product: CASSFRGRGPPEAFF. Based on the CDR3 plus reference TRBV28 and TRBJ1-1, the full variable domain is DVKVTQSSRYLVKRTGEKVFLECVQDMDHENMFWYRQDPGLGLRLIYFSYDVKMKEKGDIPEGYSVSREKKERFSLILESASTNQTSMYLCASSFRGRGPPEAFFGQGTRLTVV.

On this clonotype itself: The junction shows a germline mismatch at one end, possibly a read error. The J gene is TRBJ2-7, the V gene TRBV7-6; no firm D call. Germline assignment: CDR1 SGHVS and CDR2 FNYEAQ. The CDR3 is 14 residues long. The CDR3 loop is CASSPPGYNSPLHF. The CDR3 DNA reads TGTGCCAGCAGTCCTCCAGGTTATAATTCACCCCTCCACTTC.

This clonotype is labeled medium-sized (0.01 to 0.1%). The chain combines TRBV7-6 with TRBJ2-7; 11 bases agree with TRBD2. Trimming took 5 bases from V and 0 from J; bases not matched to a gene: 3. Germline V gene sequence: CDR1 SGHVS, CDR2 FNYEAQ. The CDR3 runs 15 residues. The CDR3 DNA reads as TGTGCCAGCAGCCCCCTAGCGGGAGGCTCCTACGAGCAGTACTTC. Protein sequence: CASSPLAGGSYEQYF.

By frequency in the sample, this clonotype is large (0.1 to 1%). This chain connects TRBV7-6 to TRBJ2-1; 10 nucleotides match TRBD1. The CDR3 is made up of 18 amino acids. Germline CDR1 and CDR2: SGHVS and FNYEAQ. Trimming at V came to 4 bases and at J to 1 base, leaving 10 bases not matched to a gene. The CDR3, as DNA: TGTGCCAGCAGCTCCAGGCCCGACAGGGGGCAGTCCTACAATGAGCAGTTCTTC. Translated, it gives CASSSRPDRGQSYNEQFF.

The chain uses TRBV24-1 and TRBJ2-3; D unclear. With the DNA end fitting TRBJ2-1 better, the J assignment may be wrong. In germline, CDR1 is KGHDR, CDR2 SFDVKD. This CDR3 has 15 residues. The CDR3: CATSDLGPNYNEQFF. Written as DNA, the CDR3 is TGTGCCACCAGTGATTTGGGGCCGAACTACAATGAGCAGTTCTTC.